This paragraph covers one T cell receptor (beta chain) sequence. These data belong to a study of blood T cell repertoires in COVID-19. For the study at large: The origin of the acute and convalescent COVID-19 samples was the United States, Italy and Spain. The analysed material was cDNA or gDNA that came from T cells, B-cell-depleted T cells, or PBMCs.

In the original workflow: Scientists estimated how many nucleated cells there were by amplifying reference gene primers. Libraries were prepared by immunoSEQ multiplex PCR; TCRdb keeps only in-frame clonotypes and omits some of them. That table furnishes V, J and clone size, whereas the DNA furnished D and trimming. The sample includes roughly 670,000 clones, 75% to 90% seen only once; the top ten take over 0.2%. This CDR3 region has 13 residues. V lost 6 bases and J lost 4, with 12 bases in between. The source of this sequence is a woman aged 18-30 years with acute or convalescent COVID-19. J is TRBJ1-1 and V is TRBV12-3 or TRBV12-4; D is possibly TRBD1 (5 bases). Sequences were obtained from peripheral blood. The CDR3 nucleotides read TGTGCCAGCAGGACAGCCTATGGCACTGAAGCTTTCTTT. Its protein product is CASRTAYGTEAFF.